The entry that follows covers one T cell receptor beta chain sequence. Its antigen is as yet unknown. Trimming pared 0 bases from V and 2 bases from J, leaving 11 bases between. This CDR3 spans 15 amino acids. Germline CDR1 MNHEY, CDR2 SVGAGI. The data belong to a study of cytomegalovirus exposure and HLA in healthy donors. Notes on the study in general: The CMV antigen specificity of a few CMV-associated chains was confirmed through in vitro analysis. Later, an analysis found that TCR clusters from the first cohort tended to co-occur in the 120 validation repertoires.

This table comes from immunoSEQ multiplex PCR, and its TCRdb copy is limited to in-frame clones, with some not included. Of about 150,000 clones listed, more than 70% are singletons. The TCR originated in a human donor in good health. The genes are TRBV6-5 and TRBJ2-7; a weak D match, TRBD2 (5 bases). Material: PBMCs. CDR3 amino acids: CASSYSLDGAYEQYF. The CDR3 nucleotides are TGTGCCAGCAGTTACTCGTTGGACGGGGCCTACGAGCAGTACTTC.